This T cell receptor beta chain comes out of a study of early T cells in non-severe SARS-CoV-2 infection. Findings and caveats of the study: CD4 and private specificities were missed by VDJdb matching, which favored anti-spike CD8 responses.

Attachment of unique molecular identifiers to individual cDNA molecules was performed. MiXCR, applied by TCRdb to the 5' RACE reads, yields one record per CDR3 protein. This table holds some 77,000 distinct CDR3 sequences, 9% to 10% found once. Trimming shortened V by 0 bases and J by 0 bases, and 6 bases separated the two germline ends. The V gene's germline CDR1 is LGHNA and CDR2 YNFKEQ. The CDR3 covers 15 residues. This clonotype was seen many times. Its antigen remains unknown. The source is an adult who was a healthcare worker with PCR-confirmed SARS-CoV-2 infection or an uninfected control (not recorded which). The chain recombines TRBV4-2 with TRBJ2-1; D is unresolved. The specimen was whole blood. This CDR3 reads CASSQEWSSYNEQFF. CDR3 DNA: TGTGCCAGCAGCCAAGAGTGGAGCTCCTACAATGAGCAGTTCTTC.